These 20 T cell receptor beta chains came from one sample sequenced in a study of human T cells and chemical hapten exposure (dated by TCRdb to about 2021). The time point label here, explained by the study, means: pre-sensitization, week 0. Per the publication, the treatment or condition label means: therapeutic diphenylcyclopropenone sensitization with weekly scalp DPC. Receptors were amplified or captured by RACE. Sequencer: NextSeq 500. Using fastp trimming at Q25 and MiXCR clonotype assembly, TCRdb reanalyzed the public sequencing data and kept in-frame beta chains. Every entry covers one CDR3 protein and lists the most common genes and DNA from its rows. This sample comprises about 300,000 distinct CDR3 sequences, about 5.4% of them detected only once. About 8.7% of the sample rests with the top ten. Sequenced material: whole blood, taken in connection with sensitization to the hapten diphenylcyclopropenone (DPC). These receptors were obtained from a woman younger than 35 with alopecia areata. Some clones in this sample may be carry-over from other donors' samples.

Ten or more counts support this clonotype. V and J are TRBV6-4 and TRBJ2-3, with no clear D. The germline CDR1 and CDR2 sequences are MRHNA and SNTAGT. This CDR3 contains 15 residues. Deletions cut 0 bases from V and 0 bases from J, with 7 bases between. CDR3 bases: TGTGCCAGCAGTGACTCCCCCGGCAGCACAGATACGCAGTATTTT. Translated, it gives CASSDSPGSTDTQYF.

This clonotype was seen ten or more times. At one end, the junction sequence differs from germline, possibly due to a read error. The CDR3 loop reads CSARDSGLNTEAFF. CDR3 coding DNA: TGCAGTGCTAGAGATTCGGGTTTAAACACAGAAGCTTTCTTT. The gene calls are TRBV20-1 and TRBJ1-1; unclear D gene. Looked up from germline, CDR1 is DFQATT and CDR2 is SNEGSKA (reference sequence). The CDR3 contains 14 residues.

The sample holds a few counts of this clonotype. V usage is TRBV7-2 and J usage is TRBJ2-5, with D unclear. Germline V CDR1 and CDR2: SGHTA, FQGNSA. The CDR3 length is 13 residues. V was shortened by 0 bases and J by 4 bases, with 6 bases between the two germline ends. The CDR3 is CASSLALRETQYF. For the CDR3, the DNA is TGTGCCAGCAGCTTAGCTCTAAGAGAGACCCAGTACTTC.

This clonotype was detected many times. V usage is TRBV7-9 and J usage is TRBJ1-4, with D possibly being TRBD1 (5 bases). V dropped 3 bases and J dropped 3 bases, with 11 bases sitting between them. Germline assignment: CDR1 SEHNR and CDR2 FQNEAQ (reference sequence). CDR3 length equals 15 residues. The CDR3 sequence: CASSFPAGPNEKLFF. CDR3 nucleotide sequence: TGTGCCAGCAGCTTTCCGGCGGGGCCTAATGAAAAACTGTTTTTT.

This clonotype was seen ten or more times. The chain combines TRBV12-3 or TRBV12-4 with TRBJ2-3; D unresolved. This CDR3 comprises 14 residues. Trimming shortened V by 5 bases and J by 4 bases, and 13 bases separated the two germline ends. The CDR3 DNA follows: TGTGCCAGCAGTACAGTAGTAGGAGCAGATACGCAGTATTTT. It is translated as CASSTVVGADTQYF.

This clonotype was counted between two and nine times. The chain recombines TRBV28 with TRBJ2-3; a possible D gene is TRBD1 (6 bases). The V and J ends lost 5 bases and 1 base respectively, with 16 bases between them. Germline V CDR1 and CDR2: MDHEN, SYDVKM. The CDR3 totals 16 residues. The CDR3 DNA reads as TGTGCCAGCAGTCCCCCAACAGGGATTGGCACAGATACGCAGTATTTT. Translating it yields CASSPPTGIGTDTQYF.

This clonotype was seen a few times. The DNA for the CDR3 is TGCGCCAGCAGCCCCTTACAGGGGGCGCGGACTGAAGCTTTCTTT. The encoded protein is CASSPLQGARTEAFF. The chain has TRBV5-1 and TRBJ1-1, with TRBD1 identical over 9 bases. This CDR3 comprises 15 residues. Unmatched junction bases numbered 9, after V lost 4 bases and J lost 5 bases. The V gene's germline CDR1 is SGHRS and CDR2 YFSETQ.

The CDR3 loop reads CSASEGFLGYTF. CDR3 DNA: TGCAGTGCTAGCGAGGGATTTCTTGGCTACACCTTC. V is TRBV20-1 and J is TRBJ1-2; no definite D call. The germline gives CDR1 DFQATT, CDR2 SNEGSKA (reference sequence). The V end lost 3 bases, the J end lost 7 bases, and 12 bases lay between the germline ends. The CDR3 has 12 residues.

The rearrangement uses TRBV25-1 and TRBJ2-7, with a tentative D call TRBD2 (5 bases). This CDR3 is built from 14 residues. Looked up from germline, CDR1 is MGHDK and CDR2 is SYGVNS. Trimming cost V 8 bases and J 1 base, with 15 bases left between them. DNA of the CDR3: TGTGCCAGCGGAACCTGGACTTCGTCCTACGAGCAGTACTTC. This codes for CASGTWTSSYEQYF.

This clonotype was counted between two and nine times. V and J are TRBV20-1 and TRBJ2-7, with TRBD1 matching over 9 bases. Losses at the gene ends were 0 bases for V and 6 bases for J; bases not matched to a gene: 12. The CDR3 is made up of 16 amino acids. CDR1 is DFQATT, CDR2 SNEGSKA, per germline (reference sequence). The CDR3 reads CSARDPDRGDSGEQYF. DNA of the CDR3: TGCAGTGCTAGAGATCCAGACAGGGGGGATTCGGGCGAGCAGTACTTC.

This clonotype has ten or more counts. The V and J genes are TRBV20-1 and TRBJ2-4; 8 bases match TRBD1. J gave up 10 bases and V 5 bases, and 7 bases lay outside the gene matches. Germline-derived CDR1 and CDR2 are DFQATT and SNEGSKA (reference sequence). This CDR3 comprises 12 residues. CDR3 sequence reads: CSAVLQGAIQYF. CDR3 DNA sequence: TGCAGTGCTGTACTCCAGGGGGCGATTCAGTACTTC.

Ten or more counts support this clonotype. The genes are TRBV5-1 and TRBJ2-5; the D is unclear. Trimming left V 0 bases short and J 0 bases short, with 9 bases between. Germline V gives CDR1 SGHRS, CDR2 YFSETQ. The CDR3 runs to 15 residues. This CDR3 is CASSLEGRYQETQYF. The CDR3 nucleotides are TGCGCCAGCAGCTTGGAGGGCCGGTACCAAGAGACCCAGTACTTC.

The rearrangement uses TRBV20-1 and TRBJ2-3; 8 nucleotides match TRBD1. With V trimmed by 7 bases and J by 3 bases, 12 bases remained unmatched. CDR3 length: 15 residues. From germline, CDR1 is DFQATT and CDR2 SNEGSKA (reference sequence). CDR3 sequence reads: CSGGLGQGRTDTQYF. The CDR3, as DNA: TGCAGTGGGGGGCTCGGACAGGGAAGAACAGATACGCAGTATTTT.

V usage is TRBV6-5 and J usage is TRBJ1-6, with 11 bases aligning to TRBD1. The V gene's germline CDR1 is MNHEY and CDR2 SVGAGI. The CDR3 is 17 amino acids. V trimming: 5 bases; J trimming: 7 bases; junction bases outside the gene matches: 10. The CDR3 spells CASSPGQGVSRNSPLHF. The CDR3 region has the DNA TGTGCCAGCAGTCCGGGACAGGGGGTTTCGAGGAATTCACCCCTCCACTTT.

This chain connects TRBV28 to TRBJ1-6; a weak D match, TRBD1 (6 bases). The CDR3 extends over 14 amino acids. Between the trimmed V and J ends, which lost 7 bases and 6 bases, there was a span of 13 bases. From germline, CDR1 is MDHEN and CDR2 SYDVKM. This CDR3 is CASTRQAINSPLHF. As DNA, the CDR3 is TGTGCCAGCACCCGACAGGCTATTAATTCACCCCTCCACTTT. The full variable domain, rest sourced from reference TRBV28 and TRBJ1-6, is DVKVTQSSRYLVKRTGEKVFLECVQDMDHENMFWYRQDPGLGLRLIYFSYDVKMKEKGDIPEGYSVSREKKERFSLILESASTNQTSMYLCASTRQAINSPLHFGNGTRLTVT.

In this sample, this clonotype turned up a few times. The V and J genes are TRBV19 and TRBJ2-5; possible D gene TRBD1, 6 bases. Trimming pared 5 bases from V and 1 base from J, leaving 11 bases between. Germline V CDR1 and CDR2: LNHDA, SQIVND (reference sequence). This CDR3 has 14 amino acids. The CDR3 sequence is CASSAWTAQETQYF. CDR3 sequence (DNA): TGTGCCAGTAGTGCCTGGACAGCCCAAGAGACCCAGTACTTC.

This clonotype was seen ten or more times. This chain links TRBV20-1 with TRBJ2-2, with D unresolved. Trimming shortened V by 3 bases and J by 1 base, and 12 bases separated the two germline ends. Germline values: CDR1 DFQATT, CDR2 SNEGSKA (reference sequence). The CDR3 sequence is 15 residues long. The CDR3 DNA reads TGCAGTGCTAGGTCGTCGCCCCTGAACACCGGGGAGCTGTTTTTT. This codes for CSARSSPLNTGELFF.

V usage is TRBV6-5 and J usage is TRBJ2-3, with 7 positions matching TRBD2. Germline loops: CDR1 MNHEY, CDR2 SVGAGI. This CDR3 is built from 15 residues. Trimming took 5 bases from V and 2 from J; bases not matched to a gene: 7. The CDR3 sequence: CASSGSSGVTDTQYF. In nucleotides, the CDR3 is TGTGCCAGCAGTGGGTCGAGCGGGGTCACAGATACGCAGTATTTT.

In this sample, this clonotype turned up many times. The chain links TRBV24-1 to TRBJ1-4; D is unclear. This CDR3 spans 12 amino acids. Deletions cut 4 bases from V and 5 bases from J, with 4 bases between. The germline CDR1 and CDR2 sequences are KGHDR and SFDVKD. CDR3 protein: CATSDSNEKLFF. CDR3 DNA sequence: TGTGCCACCAGTGACTCCAATGAAAAACTGTTTTTT.

This clonotype was seen only a few times. The V and J genes are TRBV5-1 and TRBJ2-5; 10 nucleotides match TRBD1. With V trimmed by 3 bases and J by 1 base, 9 bases remained unmatched. The germline gives CDR1 SGHRS, CDR2 YFSETQ. CDR3 length equals 17 residues. For the CDR3, the DNA is TGCGCCAGCAGCTGGGGACAGGGGAATCCCAGCCAAGAGACCCAGTACTTC. Its translation: CASSWGQGNPSQETQYF.